This T cell receptor beta chain was recovered during a study of blood T cell repertoires in COVID-19. The assay was immunoSEQ multiplex PCR, and TCRdb's table has in-frame clones only and misses some. The sample includes some 180,000 clones, over 80% of them seen just once. The germline V gene encodes CDR1 LNHDA and CDR2 SQIVND (reference sequence). The V gene lost 3 bases and the J gene lost 13 bases, with 16 bases spanning the gap. The CDR3 length is 12 residues. The TCR comes from a woman in her sixties with COVID-19, enrolled during active disease. The chain employs TRBV19 and TRBJ2-7, with D possibly being TRBD1 (5 bases). The sequenced material came from peripheral blood. This CDR3 reads CASSISGLLRYF. CDR3 nucleotides: TGTGCCAGTAGTATCTCAGGGTTGTTACGATACTTC. Together with reference TRBV19 and TRBJ2-7, the CDR3 gives the full variable domain: DGGITQSPKYLFRKEGQNVTLSCEQNLNHDAMYWYRQDPGQGLRLIYYSQIVNDFQKGDIAEGYSVSREKKESFPLTVTSAQKNPTAFYLCASSISGLLRYFGPGTRLTVT.